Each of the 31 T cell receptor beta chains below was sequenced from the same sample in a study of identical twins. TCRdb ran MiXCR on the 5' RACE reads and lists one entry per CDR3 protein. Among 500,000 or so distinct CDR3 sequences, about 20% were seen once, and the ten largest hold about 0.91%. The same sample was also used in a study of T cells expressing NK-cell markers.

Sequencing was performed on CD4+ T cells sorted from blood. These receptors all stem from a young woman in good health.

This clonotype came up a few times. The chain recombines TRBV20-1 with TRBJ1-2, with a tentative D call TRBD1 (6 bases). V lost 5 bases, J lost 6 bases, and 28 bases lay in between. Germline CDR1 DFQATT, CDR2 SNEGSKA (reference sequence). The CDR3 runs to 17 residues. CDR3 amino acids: CSAPLTSVKGEYDGYTF. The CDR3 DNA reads TGCAGTGCTCCCCTAACCTCGGTTAAGGGGGAATACGATGGCTACACCTTC.

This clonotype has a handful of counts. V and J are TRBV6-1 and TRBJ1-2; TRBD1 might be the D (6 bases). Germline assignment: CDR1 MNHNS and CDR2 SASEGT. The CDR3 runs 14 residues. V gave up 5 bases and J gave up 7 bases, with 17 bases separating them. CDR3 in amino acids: CASSQQGLGGGYTF. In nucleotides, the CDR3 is TGTGCCAGCAGTCAACAGGGCCTGGGAGGTGGCTACACCTTC.

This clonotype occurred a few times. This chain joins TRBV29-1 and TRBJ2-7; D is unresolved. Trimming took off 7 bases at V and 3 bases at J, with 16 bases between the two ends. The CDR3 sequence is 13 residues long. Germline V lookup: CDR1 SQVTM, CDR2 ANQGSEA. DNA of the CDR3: TGCAGCGCCGGAACGAGCCGAAACTACGAGCAGTACTTC. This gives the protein CSAGTSRNYEQYF.

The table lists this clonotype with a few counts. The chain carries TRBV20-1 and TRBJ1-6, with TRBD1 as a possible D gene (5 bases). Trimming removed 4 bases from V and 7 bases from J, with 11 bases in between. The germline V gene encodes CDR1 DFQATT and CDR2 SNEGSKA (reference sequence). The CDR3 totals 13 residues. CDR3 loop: CSANRDQNSPLHF. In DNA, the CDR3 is TGCAGTGCTAACCGGGACCAAAATTCACCCCTCCACTTT.

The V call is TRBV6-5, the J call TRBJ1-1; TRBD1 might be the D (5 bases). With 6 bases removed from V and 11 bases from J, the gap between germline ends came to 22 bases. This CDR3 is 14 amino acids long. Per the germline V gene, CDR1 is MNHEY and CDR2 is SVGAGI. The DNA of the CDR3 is TGTGCCAGCAGCTATCCCGCGGAGGGAAAGGGGGCTTTCTTT. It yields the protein CASSYPAEGKGAFF.

The DNA of the CDR3 is TGTGCCTGGAGTCCGGGGGGGTCGCTCACAGATACGCAGTATTTT. Translating gives CAWSPGGSLTDTQYF. The chain joins TRBV30 to TRBJ2-3, with TRBD2 matching over 8 bases. J lost 2 bases, V lost 2 bases, and 6 bases had no gene match. This CDR3 region has 15 residues. CDR1 is GTSNPN and CDR2 is SVGIG in the germline V gene (reference sequence).

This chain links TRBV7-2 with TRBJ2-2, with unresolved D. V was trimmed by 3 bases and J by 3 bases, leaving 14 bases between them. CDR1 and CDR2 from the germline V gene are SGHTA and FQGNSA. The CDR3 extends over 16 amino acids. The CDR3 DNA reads TGTGCCAGCAGCTTGACGGCAGGAGTCTACACCGGGGAGCTGTTTTTT. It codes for CASSLTAGVYTGELFF.

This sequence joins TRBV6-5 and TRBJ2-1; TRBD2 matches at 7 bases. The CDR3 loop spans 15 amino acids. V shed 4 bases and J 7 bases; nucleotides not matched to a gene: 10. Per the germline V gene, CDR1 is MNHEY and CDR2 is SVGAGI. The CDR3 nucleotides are TGTGCCAGCAGTTTCGGGACTAAGACGCAAAATGAGCAGTTCTTC. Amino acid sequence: CASSFGTKTQNEQFF.

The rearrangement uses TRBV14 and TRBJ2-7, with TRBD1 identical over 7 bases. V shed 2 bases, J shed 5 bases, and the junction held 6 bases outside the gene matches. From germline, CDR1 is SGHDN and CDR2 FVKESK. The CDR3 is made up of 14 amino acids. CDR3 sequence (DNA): TGTGCCAGCAGCCAATTCTACAGGGGTAACGAGCAGTACTTC. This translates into CASSQFYRGNEQYF.

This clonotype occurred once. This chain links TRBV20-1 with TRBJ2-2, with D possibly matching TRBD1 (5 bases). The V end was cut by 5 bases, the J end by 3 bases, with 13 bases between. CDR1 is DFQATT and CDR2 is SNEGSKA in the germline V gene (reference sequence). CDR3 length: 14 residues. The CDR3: CSAPDNRHTGELFF. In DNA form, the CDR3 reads TGCAGTGCTCCGGACAACCGTCACACCGGGGAGCTGTTTTTT.

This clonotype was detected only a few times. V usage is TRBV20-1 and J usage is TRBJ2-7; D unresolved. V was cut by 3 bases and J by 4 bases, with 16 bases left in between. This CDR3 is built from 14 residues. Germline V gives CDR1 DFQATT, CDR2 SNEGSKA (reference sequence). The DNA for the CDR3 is TGCAGTGCTAGTCGGTCCGCGGCCAGTTACGAGCAGTACTTC. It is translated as CSASRSAASYEQYF.

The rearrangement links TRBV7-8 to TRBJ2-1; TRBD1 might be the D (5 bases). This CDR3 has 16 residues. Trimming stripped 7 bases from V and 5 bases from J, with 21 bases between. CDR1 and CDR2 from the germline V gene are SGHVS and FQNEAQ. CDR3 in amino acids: CASNPQGPRRDNEQFF. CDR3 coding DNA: TGTGCCAGCAACCCCCAGGGCCCTCGGAGAGACAATGAGCAGTTCTTC.

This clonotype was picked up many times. CDR3 nucleotide sequence: TGCAGCGTTGAAGGCCTCCAGGGAGGGAGAACAGATACGCAGTATTTT. Translation gives CSVEGLQGGRTDTQYF. V gene TRBV29-1 combines with J gene TRBJ2-3, with TRBD2 matching over 7 bases. Trimming took 1 base from V and 3 from J; bases not matched to a gene: 10. Germline CDR1 is SQVTM and CDR2 is ANQGSEA. CDR3 length: 16 residues.

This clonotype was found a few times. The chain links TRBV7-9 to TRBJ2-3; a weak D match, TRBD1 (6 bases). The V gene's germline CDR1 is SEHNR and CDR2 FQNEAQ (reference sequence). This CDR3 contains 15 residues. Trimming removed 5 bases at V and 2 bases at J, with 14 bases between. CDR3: CASSLGQTYTDTQYF. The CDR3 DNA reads TGTGCCAGCAGCCTCGGACAGACTTACACAGATACGCAGTATTTT. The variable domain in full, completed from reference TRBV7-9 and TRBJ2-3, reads DTGVSQNPRHKITKRGQNVTFRCDPISEHNRLYWYRQTLGQGPEFLTYFQNEAQLEKSRLLSDRFSAERPKGSFSTLEIQRTEQGDSAMYLCASSLGQTYTDTQYFGPGTRLTVL.

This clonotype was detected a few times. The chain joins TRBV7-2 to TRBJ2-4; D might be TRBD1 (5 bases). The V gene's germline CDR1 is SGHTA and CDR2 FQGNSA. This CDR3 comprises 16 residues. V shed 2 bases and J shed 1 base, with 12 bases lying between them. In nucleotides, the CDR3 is TGTGCCAGCAGCTTAAGGGTAGGGGCGGCCAAAAACATTCAGTACTTC. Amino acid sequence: CASSLRVGAAKNIQYF.

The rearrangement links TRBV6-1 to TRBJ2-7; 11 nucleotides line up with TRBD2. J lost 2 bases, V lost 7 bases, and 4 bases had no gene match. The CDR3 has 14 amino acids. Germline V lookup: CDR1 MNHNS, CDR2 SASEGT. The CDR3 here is CASIHSGGAYEQYF. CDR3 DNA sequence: TGTGCCAGCATCCATAGCGGGGGGGCCTACGAGCAGTACTTC.

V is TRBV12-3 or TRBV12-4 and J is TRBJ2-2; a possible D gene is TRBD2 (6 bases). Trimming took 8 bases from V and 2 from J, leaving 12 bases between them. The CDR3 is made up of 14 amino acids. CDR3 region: CASVGLTNTGELFF. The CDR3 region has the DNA TGTGCCAGCGTGGGACTCACTAACACCGGGGAGCTGTTTTTT.

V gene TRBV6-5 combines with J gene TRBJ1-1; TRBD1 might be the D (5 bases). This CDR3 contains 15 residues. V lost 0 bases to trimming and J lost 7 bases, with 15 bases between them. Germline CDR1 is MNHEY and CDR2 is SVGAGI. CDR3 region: CASSYSSQGGDEAFF. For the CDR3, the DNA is TGTGCCAGCAGTTACTCGAGCCAGGGTGGGGATGAAGCTTTCTTT.

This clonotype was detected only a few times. In nucleotides, the CDR3 is TGTGCCAGCAGCCCGGGGCCGCGCTATGGCTACACCTTC. This gives the protein CASSPGPRYGYTF. This chain links TRBV2 with TRBJ1-2, with a possible D match to TRBD1 (5 bases). Germline lookup yields CDR1 SNHLY and CDR2 FYNNEI. This CDR3 is built from 13 residues. Deletions cut 6 bases from V and 4 bases from J, with 12 bases between.

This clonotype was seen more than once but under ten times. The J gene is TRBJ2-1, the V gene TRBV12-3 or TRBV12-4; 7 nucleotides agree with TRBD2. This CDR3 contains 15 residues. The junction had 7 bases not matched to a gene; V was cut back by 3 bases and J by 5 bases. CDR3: CASSLGGNYNNEQFF. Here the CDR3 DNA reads TGTGCCAGCAGTTTGGGGGGGAATTACAACAATGAGCAGTTCTTC.

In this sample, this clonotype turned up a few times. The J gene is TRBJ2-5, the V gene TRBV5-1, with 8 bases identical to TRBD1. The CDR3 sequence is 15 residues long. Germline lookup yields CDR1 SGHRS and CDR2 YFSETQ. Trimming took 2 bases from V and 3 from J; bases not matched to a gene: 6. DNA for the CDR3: TGCGCCAGCAGCTTCCGGGACAGGATAAAAGAGACCCAGTACTTC. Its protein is CASSFRDRIKETQYF. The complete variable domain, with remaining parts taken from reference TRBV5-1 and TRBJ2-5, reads KAGVTQTPRYLIKTRGQQVTLSCSPISGHRSVSWYQQTPGQGLQFLFEYFSETQRNKGNFPGRFSGRQFSNSRSEMNVSTLELGDSALYLCASSFRDRIKETQYFGPGTRLLVL.

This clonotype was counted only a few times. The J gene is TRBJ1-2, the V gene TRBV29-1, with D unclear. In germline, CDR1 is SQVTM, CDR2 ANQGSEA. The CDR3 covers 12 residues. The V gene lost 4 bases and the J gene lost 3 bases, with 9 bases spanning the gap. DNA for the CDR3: TGCAGCGTTGGGTACGGGGACTATGGCTACACCTTC. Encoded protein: CSVGYGDYGYTF.

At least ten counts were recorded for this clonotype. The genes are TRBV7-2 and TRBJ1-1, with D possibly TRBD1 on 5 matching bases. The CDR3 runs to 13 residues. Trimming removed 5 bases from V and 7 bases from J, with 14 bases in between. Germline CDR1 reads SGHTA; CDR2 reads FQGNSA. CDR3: CASSPQPGSEAFF. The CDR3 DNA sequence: TGTGCCAGCAGCCCTCAGCCAGGGAGTGAAGCTTTCTTT. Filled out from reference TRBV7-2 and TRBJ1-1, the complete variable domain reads GAGVSQSPSNKVTEKGKDVELRCDPISGHTALYWYRQSLGQGLEFLIYFQGNSAPDKSGLPSDRFSAERTGGSVSTLTIQRTQQEDSAVYLCASSPQPGSEAFFGQGTRLTVV.

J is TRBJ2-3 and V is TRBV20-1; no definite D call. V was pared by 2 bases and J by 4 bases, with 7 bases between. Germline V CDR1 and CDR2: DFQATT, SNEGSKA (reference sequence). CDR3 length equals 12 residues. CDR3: CSARFLADTQYF. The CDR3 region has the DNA TGCAGTGCTAGATTCCTGGCAGATACGCAGTATTTT.

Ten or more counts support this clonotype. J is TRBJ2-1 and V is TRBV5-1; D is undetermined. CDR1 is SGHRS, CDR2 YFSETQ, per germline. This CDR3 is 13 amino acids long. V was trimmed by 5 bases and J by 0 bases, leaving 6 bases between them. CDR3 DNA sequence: TGCGCCAGCAGTATGAGCTCCTACAATGAGCAGTTCTTC. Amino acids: CASSMSSYNEQFF.

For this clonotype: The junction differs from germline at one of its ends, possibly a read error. CDR3 protein: CATSYLVGREQFF. The CDR3 DNA is TGTGCCACCAGTTATTTGGTTGGACGTGAGCAGTTCTTC. This chain connects TRBV24-1 to TRBJ2-1; the D is unclear. Germline loops: CDR1 KGHDR, CDR2 SFDVKD. CDR3 length: 13 amino acids.

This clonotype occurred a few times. For the CDR3, the DNA is TGTGCCAGCAGTTACACGTCAGGGACTACAGATACGCAGTATTTT. Translating gives CASSYTSGTTDTQYF. This chain uses TRBV6-5 with TRBJ2-3; possibly TRBD2 for D (6 bases). Per the germline V gene, CDR1 is MNHEY and CDR2 is SVGAGI. The CDR3 consists of 15 residues. V lost 2 bases to trimming and J lost 3 bases, with 12 bases between them.

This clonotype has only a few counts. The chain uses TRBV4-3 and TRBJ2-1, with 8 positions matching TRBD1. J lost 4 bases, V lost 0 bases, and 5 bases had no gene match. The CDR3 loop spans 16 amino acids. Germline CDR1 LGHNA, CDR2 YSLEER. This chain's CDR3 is CASSQEPGTGYNEQFF. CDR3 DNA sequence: TGCGCCAGCAGCCAAGAACCCGGGACAGGTTACAATGAGCAGTTCTTC.

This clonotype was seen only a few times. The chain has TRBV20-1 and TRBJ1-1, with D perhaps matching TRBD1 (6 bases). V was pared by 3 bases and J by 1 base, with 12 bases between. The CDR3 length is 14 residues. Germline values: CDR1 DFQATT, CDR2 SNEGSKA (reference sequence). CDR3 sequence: CSASHGRGNTEAFF. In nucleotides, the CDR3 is TGCAGTGCTAGTCACGGCAGGGGGAACACTGAAGCTTTCTTT.

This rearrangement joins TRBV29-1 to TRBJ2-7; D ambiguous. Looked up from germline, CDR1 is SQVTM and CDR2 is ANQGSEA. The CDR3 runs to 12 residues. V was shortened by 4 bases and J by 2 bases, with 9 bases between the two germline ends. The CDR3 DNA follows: TGCAGCGTTGTGTTCTCAACCTACGAGCAGTACTTC. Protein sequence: CSVVFSTYEQYF.

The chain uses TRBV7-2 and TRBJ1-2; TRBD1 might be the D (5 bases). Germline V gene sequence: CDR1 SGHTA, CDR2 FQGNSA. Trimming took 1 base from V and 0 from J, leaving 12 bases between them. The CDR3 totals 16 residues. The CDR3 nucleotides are TGTGCCAGCAGCTTAGATTGGGGGTTTGCTAACTATGGCTACACCTTC. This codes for CASSLDWGFANYGYTF.